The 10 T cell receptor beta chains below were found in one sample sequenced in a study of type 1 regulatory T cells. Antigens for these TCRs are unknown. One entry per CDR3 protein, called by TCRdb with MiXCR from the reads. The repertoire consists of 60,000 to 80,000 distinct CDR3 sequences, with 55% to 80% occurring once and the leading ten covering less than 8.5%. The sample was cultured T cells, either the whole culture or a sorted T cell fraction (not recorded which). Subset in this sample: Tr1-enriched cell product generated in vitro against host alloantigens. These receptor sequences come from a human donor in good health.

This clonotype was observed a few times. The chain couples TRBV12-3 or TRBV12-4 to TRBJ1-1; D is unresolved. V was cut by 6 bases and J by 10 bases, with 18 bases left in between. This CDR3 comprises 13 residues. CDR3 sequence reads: CASRGDSRGRAFF. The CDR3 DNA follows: TGTGCCAGCAGAGGCGACTCTCGGGGTCGAGCTTTCTTT.

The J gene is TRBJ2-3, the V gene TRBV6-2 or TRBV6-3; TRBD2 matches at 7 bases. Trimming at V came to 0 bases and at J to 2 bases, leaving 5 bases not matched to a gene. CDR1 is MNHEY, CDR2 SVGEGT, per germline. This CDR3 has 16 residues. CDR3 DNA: TGTGCCAGCAGTTACTCGTCTAGCGGACTCACAGATACGCAGTATTTT. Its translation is CASSYSSSGLTDTQYF.

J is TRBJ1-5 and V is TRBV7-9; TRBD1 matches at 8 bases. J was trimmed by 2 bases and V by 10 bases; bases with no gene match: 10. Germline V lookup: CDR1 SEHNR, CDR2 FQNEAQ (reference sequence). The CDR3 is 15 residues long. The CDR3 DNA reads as TGTGCCAACACATATGACAGGGGAGGCAATCAGCCCCAGCATTTT. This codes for CANTYDRGGNQPQHF.

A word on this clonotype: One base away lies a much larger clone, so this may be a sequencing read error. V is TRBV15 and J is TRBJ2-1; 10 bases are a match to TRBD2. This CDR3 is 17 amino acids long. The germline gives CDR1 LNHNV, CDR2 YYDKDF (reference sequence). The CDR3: CVTSRISLAGAPHEQFF. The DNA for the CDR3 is TGTGTCACCAGCAGAATCTCTCTAGCGGGAGCGCCACATGAGCAGTTCTTC.

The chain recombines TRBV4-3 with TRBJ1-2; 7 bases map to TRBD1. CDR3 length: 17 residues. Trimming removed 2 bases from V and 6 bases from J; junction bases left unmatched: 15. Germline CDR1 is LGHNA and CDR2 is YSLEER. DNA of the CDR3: TGCGCCAGCAGCCAACTCCCAGACAGGGCCCTAACTCATGGCTACACCTTC. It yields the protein CASSQLPDRALTHGYTF.

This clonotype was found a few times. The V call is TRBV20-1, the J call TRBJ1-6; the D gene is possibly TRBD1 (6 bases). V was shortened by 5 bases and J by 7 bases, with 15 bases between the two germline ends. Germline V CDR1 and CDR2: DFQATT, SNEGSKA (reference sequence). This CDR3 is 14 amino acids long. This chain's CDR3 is CSAQEGGRNSPLHF. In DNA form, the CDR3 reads TGCAGTGCTCAAGAGGGGGGGAGGAATTCACCCCTCCACTTT.

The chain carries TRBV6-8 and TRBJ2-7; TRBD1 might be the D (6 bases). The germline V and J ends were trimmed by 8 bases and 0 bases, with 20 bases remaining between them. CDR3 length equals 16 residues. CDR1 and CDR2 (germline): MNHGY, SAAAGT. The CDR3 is CASLEEPGQHSYEQYF. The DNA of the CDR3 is TGTGCCAGCTTAGAGGAACCTGGACAGCACTCCTACGAGCAGTACTTC.

The CDR3 DNA sequence: TGCAGTGCCCCTCAGCGGGAGGGCCCAGAGACCCAGTACTTC. Translating gives CSAPQREGPETQYF. The V gene is TRBV20-1, the J gene TRBJ2-5; 10 bases align to TRBD2. J gave up 4 bases and V 6 bases, and 8 bases lay outside the gene matches. The CDR3 is 14 residues long. Germline CDR1 reads DFQATT; CDR2 reads SNEGSKA (reference sequence).

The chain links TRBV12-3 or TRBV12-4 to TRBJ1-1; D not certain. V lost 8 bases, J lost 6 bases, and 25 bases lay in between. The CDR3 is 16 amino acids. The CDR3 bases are TGTGCCAGCGAACGCCCGCCGGCAAACCCGAGCGCTGAAGCTTTCTTT. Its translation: CASERPPANPSAEAFF.

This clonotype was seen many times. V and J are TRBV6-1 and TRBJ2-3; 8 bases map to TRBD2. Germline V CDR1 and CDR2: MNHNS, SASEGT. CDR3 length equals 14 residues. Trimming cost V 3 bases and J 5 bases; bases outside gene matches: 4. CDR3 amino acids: CASSDAGGLDTQYF. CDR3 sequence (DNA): TGTGCCAGCAGTGATGCGGGAGGTCTAGATACGCAGTATTTT.